This T cell receptor (beta chain) was identified in a study of T-cell memory formation after mild COVID-19. Turning to the study itself: TCR clusters were mostly donor specific.

A 5'RACE reaction primed in the constant segment made cDNA libraries of TCR alpha and TCR beta, and these carried sample barcodes and UMIs. TCRdb analysed the 5' RACE reads with MiXCR anew, one entry per CDR3 protein. Of about 45,000 distinct CDR3 sequences listed, 7.3% are singletons. Unmatched junction bases numbered 15, after V lost 7 bases and J lost 11 bases. The CDR3 loop spans 16 amino acids. CDR1 SGHAT and CDR2 FQNNGV come from the germline V gene. This sequence was found in a man aged 18 to 29 who had mild COVID-19 (a few samples of this study predate the infection). Cell type and time point are not known. The chain links TRBV11-2 to TRBJ2-1; 12 nucleotides agree with TRBD2. Source material: PBMCs or a T cell subset sorted from them (not recorded which). The CDR3 sequence: CASTYTGGLAGGKQFF. CDR3 DNA sequence: TGTGCCAGCACCTACACAGGTGGGCTAGCGGGGGGGAAGCAGTTCTTC. The entire variable domain, with the rest obtained from reference TRBV11-2 and TRBJ2-1, is as follows: EAGVAQSPRYKIIEKRQSVAFWCNPISGHATLYWYQQILGQGPKLLIQFQNNGVVDDSQLPKDRFSAERLKGVDSTLKIQPAKLEDSAVYLCASTYTGGLAGGKQFFGPGTRLTVL.